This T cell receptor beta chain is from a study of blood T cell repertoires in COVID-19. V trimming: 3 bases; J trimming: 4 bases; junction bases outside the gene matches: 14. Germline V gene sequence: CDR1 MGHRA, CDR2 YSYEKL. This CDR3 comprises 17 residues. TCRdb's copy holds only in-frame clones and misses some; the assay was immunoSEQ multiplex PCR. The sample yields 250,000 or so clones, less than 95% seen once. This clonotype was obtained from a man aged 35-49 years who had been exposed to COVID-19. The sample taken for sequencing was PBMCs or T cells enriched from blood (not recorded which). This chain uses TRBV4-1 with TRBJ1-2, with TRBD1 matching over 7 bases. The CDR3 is CASSHPTRGTEIYGYTF. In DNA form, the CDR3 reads TGCGCCAGCAGCCATCCCACTAGGGGGACAGAGATCTATGGCTACACCTTC.